The T cell receptor delta chain under discussion was sequenced for a study of gamma-delta chains in newborns, infants, children. Within the sample, this clone is medium-sized. Trimming shortened V by 0 bases and J by 2 bases, and 16 bases separated the two germline ends. CDR3 length equals 17 residues. In germline, CDR1 is TSWWSYY, CDR2 QGS. TCRdb re-processed the reads via CATT. There are 2,500 to 3,500 delta-chain clones in the sample; about 2.7% occur only once, and approximately 5.9% lies in the top ten. The sequenced sample was blood. The chain is built from TRDV1 and TRDJ1, with D unresolved. The clonotype originates from a child who was a newborn, infant or young child, either healthy, febrile or measles-vaccinated (not recorded which). DNA of the CDR3: TGTGCTCTTGGGGAACTGCTTTTGCGGCGACAAACCGATAAACTCATCTTT. Translation: CALGELLLRRQTDKLIF.